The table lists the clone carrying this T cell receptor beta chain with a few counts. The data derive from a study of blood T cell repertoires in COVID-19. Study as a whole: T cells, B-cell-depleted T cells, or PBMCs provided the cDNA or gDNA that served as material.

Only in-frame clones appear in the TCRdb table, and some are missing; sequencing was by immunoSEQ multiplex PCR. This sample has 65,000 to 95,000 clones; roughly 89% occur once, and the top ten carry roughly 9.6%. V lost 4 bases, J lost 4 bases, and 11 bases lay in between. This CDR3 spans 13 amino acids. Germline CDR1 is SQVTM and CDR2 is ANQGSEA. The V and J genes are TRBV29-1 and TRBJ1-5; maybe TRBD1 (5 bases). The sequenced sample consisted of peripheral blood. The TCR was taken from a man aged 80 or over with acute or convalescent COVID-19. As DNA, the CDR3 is TGCAGCGTTGCGGAGACAGAGAATCAGCCCCAGCATTTT. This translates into CSVAETENQPQHF.